The T cell receptor (beta chain) under discussion was sequenced for a study of T cell repertoires in cytomegalovirus infection. For the study at large: From public TCR beta signatures came an indication of both CMV infection and matching HLA type. Whole-study findings and limits: Ex vivo, HLA-C-restricted CMV-specific TCR beta clonotypes prevailed over the rest of the response.

One entry per CDR3 protein results from TCRdb running MiXCR on the reads. The profile shows about 460,000 distinct CDR3 sequences, 11% of them singletons. This clonotype was seen at least ten times. Its cognate antigen is unknown. Trimming shortened V by 3 bases and J by 5 bases, and 13 bases separated the two germline ends. The CDR3 contains 14 residues. The V gene's germline CDR1 is SGHTA and CDR2 FQGNSA. This chain joins TRBV7-2 and TRBJ2-5; D is possibly TRBD1 or TRBD2 (5 bases each). Sequenced: PBMCs. The TCR comes from a human donor in good health (CMV status not recorded). Some clones in this sample may be carry-over from other donors' samples. Here the CDR3 DNA reads TGTGCCAGCAGCTTCATGAGGGGCTCGGAGACCCAGTACTTC. The encoded protein is CASSFMRGSETQYF.